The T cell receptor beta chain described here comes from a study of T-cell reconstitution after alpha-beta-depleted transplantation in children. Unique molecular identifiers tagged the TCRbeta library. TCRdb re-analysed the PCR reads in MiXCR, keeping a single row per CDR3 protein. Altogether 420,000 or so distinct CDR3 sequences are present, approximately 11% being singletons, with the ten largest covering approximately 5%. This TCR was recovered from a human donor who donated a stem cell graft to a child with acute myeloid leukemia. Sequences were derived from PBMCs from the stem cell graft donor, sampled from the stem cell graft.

CDR3 protein: CSVELAGEGTQYF. The CDR3 nucleotides read TGCAGCGTTGAGCTAGCGGGGGAAGGGACCCAGTACTTC. This chain uses TRBV29-1 with TRBJ2-5; 10 nucleotides line up with TRBD2. Germline V gene data show CDR1 as SQVTM and CDR2 as ANQGSEA. There are 13 residues in the CDR3. V lost 3 bases, J lost 7 bases, and 5 bases stayed unmatched.